Following are 2 T cell receptor beta chains from one sample sequenced in a study of blood T cell repertoires in COVID-19. Sequenced by immunoSEQ multiplex PCR; TCRdb stores in-frame clones only, minus some. The data show over 200,000 clones, with roughly 86% seen just once and about 4% held by the top ten. Sequenced input: PBMCs or T cells enriched from blood (not recorded which). The receptor set was obtained from a young woman with acute COVID-19.

This clone has a count of ten or more. In the same sample, other DNA sequences code for this CDR3. CDR3 residues: CASSELGGADTQYF. DNA of the CDR3: TGTGCCAGCAGTGAGCTAGGAGGAGCAGATACGCAGTATTTT. The J gene is TRBJ2-3, the V gene TRBV6-4; D perhaps matches TRBD2 (5 bases). The germline gives CDR1 MRHNA, CDR2 SNTAGT. The germline V and J ends were trimmed by 3 bases and 4 bases, with 11 bases remaining between them. The CDR3 length is 14 residues.

The genes are TRBV19 and TRBJ1-2; D is perhaps TRBD1 (5 bases). CDR3 length: 11 residues. V lost 4 bases to trimming and J lost 7 bases, with 7 bases between them. Germline CDR1 and CDR2: LNHDA and SQIVND (reference sequence). In nucleotides, the CDR3 is TGTGCCAGTAGTAAAGGGGTTGGCTACACCTTC. It encodes CASSKGVGYTF. Using reference TRBV19 and TRBJ1-2 for the parts outside the CDR3, the full variable domain is DGGITQSPKYLFRKEGQNVTLSCEQNLNHDAMYWYRQDPGQGLRLIYYSQIVNDFQKGDIAEGYSVSREKKESFPLTVTSAQKNPTAFYLCASSKGVGYTFGSGTRLTVV.